This T cell receptor beta chain was profiled in a study of response to subunit inactivated influenza vaccine. One entry per CDR3 protein results from TCRdb running MiXCR on the RT-PCR reads. The sample lists more than 400,000 distinct CDR3 sequences; 6.5% to 8% were seen once. Trimming cost V 5 bases and J 4 bases, with 21 bases left between them. Germline V lookup: CDR1 MNHEY, CDR2 SMNVEV (reference sequence). This CDR3 region has 16 residues. This chain links TRBV27 with TRBJ2-7, with a tentative D call TRBD2 (5 bases). This receptor was identified in a man aged 50-75 years who received an inactivated influenza vaccine. The starting material was PBMCs from blood, obtained less than 25 months after vaccination. The CDR3 reads CASSPREKLILYEQYF. The CDR3 DNA reads as TGTGCCAGCAGTCCTCGGGAAAAACTTATACTTTACGAGCAGTACTTC.